This paragraph reports one T cell receptor (beta chain). Its antigen is not known. The data are from a study of cytomegalovirus exposure and HLA in healthy donors. For the study at large: The approximately 120 validation repertoires and the 666 first-cohort repertoires shared a platform, a later analysis reported. General observations from the study: 164 TCR beta chains were listed as cytomegalovirus-associated. A subsequent analysis found that TCR clusters from the first cohort also tended to co-occur in the 110 or so validation repertoires, with approximately 95% of cluster scores above 0. Many donors carried some public TCRs, although rarity characterized most TCR sequences.

Only in-frame clones appear in the TCRdb table, and some are missing; sequencing was by immunoSEQ multiplex PCR. This table holds some 170,000 clones, around nine tenths found once. The CDR3 is 19 residues long. The V and J ends lost 7 bases and 7 bases respectively, with 31 bases between them. CDR1 SGHVS and CDR2 FQNEAQ come from the germline V gene. V gene TRBV7-8 combines with J gene TRBJ2-2; D is perhaps TRBD2 (6 bases). Material for sequencing was PBMCs. The sequence derives from a woman between 18 and 29 years old in good health and CMV-seronegative. In DNA form, the CDR3 reads TGTGCCAGCATTGAGGGCTATTCATCCTTCCGGGAGTTGGGCGGGGAGCTGTTTTTT. As protein: CASIEGYSSFRELGGELFF.